This TCR beta chain was identified in a study of blood T cells in healthy people across ages. In the case of this clonotype: Its antigen remains unknown.

Whole-study results and caveats: Getting older went along with TCR beta diversity per million T cells dropping roughly linearly. Investigators treated diversity estimates from one million T cells as underestimates.

Germline V lookup: CDR1 KGHSH, CDR2 LQKENI. This CDR3 is 14 amino acids long. Researchers collected about 9.6 milliliters of peripheral blood from every single donor. The second PCR ran about 6 to 11 cycles with a sample-barcoded 5' primer and J-beta primers. One entry per CDR3 protein results from TCRdb running MiXCR on the 5' RACE reads. The sample records almost 1 million distinct CDR3 sequences, roughly 51% being singletons. The genes are TRBV18 and TRBJ2-4; 8 positions match TRBD1. The J call may be wrong; the DNA end is better matched by TRBJ2-7. The receptor was isolated from an older woman in good health. Sequenced sample: blood. The CDR3 is CASSPLQGVGEQYF. The CDR3 DNA follows: TGTGCCAGCTCACCACTACAGGGGGTAGGCGAGCAGTACTTC.